This paragraph reports one TCR beta chain. This entry comes from a study of T cell changes during pregnancy in multiple sclerosis. Here immunoSEQ multiplex PCR was the method, and the copy in TCRdb shows in-frame clones only, minus some. The sample holds under 50,000 clones, about 90% seen once. The V and J ends lost 8 bases and 6 bases, in that order; junction bases with no gene match: 14. The CDR3 has 15 residues. From germline, CDR1 is MNHNS and CDR2 SASEGT. This TCR came from a female donor in good health, enrolled as a control in a pregnancy study. Source: CD4+ T cells from peripheral blood mononuclear cells, taken in the second trimester of pregnancy. V and J are TRBV6-1 and TRBJ2-5; 8 bases map to TRBD1. The CDR3, as DNA: TGTGCCAGCGACAGGGGCGGCGCCGGGGAAAAGACCCAGTACTTC. It specifies CASDRGGAGEKTQYF.